Within the sample, the clone carrying this TCR beta chain is medium-sized. Its target is not known. Multiplex touch-down PCR with TRB-A/B primers amplified rearranged V-D-J TRB sequences. Via MiXCR, TCRdb re-called the multiplex PCR reads, giving one row per CDR3 protein. The sample holds about 12,000 distinct CDR3 sequences; about 28% are singletons and the top ten take around 9.1%. Peripheral blood genomic DNA, not sorted cells or RNA, was the template. The CDR3 is made up of 14 amino acids. The ends were cut back, 1 base at V and 6 bases at J, with 11 bases in the middle. Germline V gene sequence: CDR1 SGHAT, CDR2 FQDESV (reference sequence). This sample was included in a study of T cell repertoires in aging, cancer and after chemotherapy. Whole-study context: Approximately 10 million TCR reads were in the whole dataset.

General study findings and limits: Untreated cancer patients had significantly lower blood TCR diversity than age-matched healthy donors.

The genes are TRBV11-1 and TRBJ2-3; D gene unclear. What was sequenced was blood. The clonotype comes from a human donor in good health. The donor label of this sample is uncertain. This CDR3 reads CASSLEGRWDTQYF. The CDR3 region has the DNA TGTGCCAGCAGCTTAGAAGGTCGGTGGGATACGCAGTATTTT.